Below, 8 T cell receptor beta chains from the same sample are listed, as sequenced in a study of CD8 T cells in ankylosing spondylitis. TCRdb reprocessed the 5' RACE reads via MiXCR and lists one record per CDR3 protein. Here the sample spans around 140,000 distinct CDR3 sequences, roughly 10% being singletons. What was sequenced was blood, either unsorted or a sorted T cell fraction (not recorded which). The receptor source for this set is a female donor with ankylosing spondylitis or in good health (not recorded which).

The chain recombines TRBV12-3 or TRBV12-4 with TRBJ2-7, with D hard to call. The CDR3 contains 12 residues. The germline V and J ends were trimmed by 7 bases and 5 bases, with 12 bases remaining between them. CDR3: CASTLYPDEQYF. As DNA, the CDR3 is TGTGCCAGCACCTTGTACCCCGACGAGCAGTACTTC.

This clonotype appeared many times. This chain joins TRBV12-3 or TRBV12-4 and TRBJ1-1, with D maybe TRBD1 (6 bases). This CDR3 has 13 amino acids. V gave up 10 bases and J gave up 6 bases, with 18 bases separating them. CDR3 coding DNA: TGTGCCACATGTCAGGGGCAATTCGCTGAAGCTTTCTTT. Its protein product is CATCQGQFAEAFF.

This clonotype came up many times. The CDR3 loop is CSVPGQGTYNEQFF. As DNA, the CDR3 is TGCAGCGTCCCCGGACAGGGTACCTACAATGAGCAGTTCTTC. J is TRBJ2-1 and V is TRBV29-1; 8 bases match TRBD1. V trimming: 6 bases; J trimming: 2 bases; junction bases outside the gene matches: 6. Germline V lookup: CDR1 SQVTM, CDR2 ANQGSEA. The CDR3 totals 14 residues.

This clonotype was counted only a few times. CDR3 sequence reads: CSAELRGTSYEQYF. Written as DNA, the CDR3 is TGCAGTGCTGAGCTGAGGGGGACCTCCTACGAGCAGTACTTC. The chain combines TRBV20-1 with TRBJ2-7; D is possibly TRBD1 (6 bases). CDR3 size: 14 residues. Germline V CDR1 and CDR2: DFQATT, SNEGSKA (reference sequence). Trimming took off 5 bases at V and 0 bases at J, with 14 bases between the two ends.

This clonotype was observed many times. The chain uses TRBV5-1 and TRBJ1-3, with a weak D call TRBD1 (6 bases). V lost 0 bases, J lost 8 bases, and 15 bases lay in between. Germline CDR1 is SGHRS and CDR2 is YFSETQ. The CDR3 spans 15 residues. The chain's CDR3 is CASSLGPRGSYTIYF. The CDR3 nucleotides read TGCGCCAGCAGCTTGGGGCCAAGGGGGAGCTACACCATATATTTT.

The chain uses TRBV18 and TRBJ2-1, with a possible D match to TRBD1 (6 bases). V was clipped by 0 bases and J by 4 bases, with 16 bases between them. This CDR3 region has 17 residues. Germline CDR1 reads KGHSH; CDR2 reads LQKENI. The CDR3 is CASSPPSPGHLYNEQFF. For the CDR3, the DNA is TGTGCCAGCTCACCACCCTCTCCGGGACACCTATACAATGAGCAGTTCTTC.

This clonotype has ten or more counts. CDR3 in amino acids: CASSLLAGVLETQYF. The CDR3, as DNA: TGTGCCAGCAGTTTACTAGCGGGAGTATTAGAGACCCAGTACTTC. The chain uses TRBV12-3 or TRBV12-4 and TRBJ2-5, with TRBD2 identical over 10 bases. V lost 2 bases and J lost 4; bases outside the gene matches: 4. This CDR3 has 15 residues.

This clonotype showed up many times. V usage is TRBV27 and J usage is TRBJ2-3; the D gene is possibly TRBD2 (6 bases). Germline loops: CDR1 MNHEY, CDR2 SMNVEV (reference sequence). Trimming left V 5 bases short and J 4 bases short, with 13 bases between. The CDR3 spans 14 residues. The CDR3 loop reads CASSRLENADTQYF. For the CDR3, the DNA is TGTGCCAGCAGTCGACTAGAGAATGCAGATACGCAGTATTTT.